This is a list of T cell receptor beta chains from one sample in a study of regulatory T cells in long-lasting Graves disease. From the multiplex PCR reads, TCRdb called clonotypes with MiXCR, one entry per CDR3 protein. The repertoire has 500,000 or so distinct CDR3 sequences, around 15% of them found once; the top ten carry over 9%. The same sample was also studied in work on T cells in Graves' hyperthyroidism and ophthalmopathy.

The sample in question was peripheral blood mononuclear cells (PBMCs), obtained at new diagnosis, from a patient treated with antithyroid drugs. These receptors came from a man aged 40-49 years with Graves disease. Each CDR3 is given with its conserved first and last residue. Fields, in order: clone size, V gene, D gene, J gene, CDR3 protein, CDR3 DNA. The D gene is left open where the match is weak. Where a row states a size, it is once, few, many or the class of an expanded clone; other rows omit it.

>many|TRBV5-1|.|TRBJ2-7
CASSGGTSSIEQYF
TGCGCCAGCAGCGGCGGGACCAGCTCCATCGAGCAGTACTTC
>many|TRBV5-1|.|TRBJ2-3
CASTEGRSYTDTQYF
TGCGCCAGCACCGAGGGGCGCAGCTACACAGATACGCAGTATTTT
>many|TRBV5-1|.|TRBJ2-3
CASSPGTADTQYF
TGTGCCAGCAGCCCTGGGACCGCAGATACGCAGTATTTT
>many|TRBV30|.|TRBJ2-2
CARRDRQFTGELFF
TGTGCCCGAAGGGACCGCCAGTTTACCGGGGAGCTGTTTTTT
>.|TRBV25-1|.|TRBJ2-3
CASSEPPDTQYF
TGTGCCAGCAGTGAACCCCCAGATACGCAGTATTTT
>many|TRBV5-1|.|TRBJ2-7
CASSLYSSSYEQYF
TGCGCCAGCAGCTTATACAGTAGCTCCTACGAGCAGTACTTC
>many|TRBV3-1|TRBD2|TRBJ2-5
CASSPGTSGSLTTQYF
TGTGCCAGCAGCCCTGGGACTAGCGGGAGCCTAACGACCCAGTACTTC
>.|TRBV6-2/TRBV6-3|TRBD1|TRBJ1-3
CASSYSQGAASGNTIYF
TGTGCCAGCAGTTACTCCCAGGGGGCTGCGTCTGGAAACACCATATATTTT
>.|TRBV20-1|.|TRBJ2-7
CSAGGVRGRPLHEQYF
TGCAGTGCTGGAGGGGTCCGGGGACGGCCCCTACACGAGCAGTACTTC
>many|TRBV27|.|TRBJ2-7
CASSYYGDLSEQYF
TGTGCCAGCAGTTACTACGGGGACCTATCCGAGCAGTACTTC
>few|TRBV12-3/TRBV12-4|TRBD2|TRBJ2-1
CAGSRFGGDKKGSYNEQFF
TGTGCCGGCAGTAGGTTCGGGGGGGATAAAAAGGGTTCCTACAATGAGCAGTTCTTC
>many|TRBV7-9|.|TRBJ2-5
CASSFLPPQETQYF
TGTGCCAGCAGCTTCCTACCCCCCCAAGAGACCCAGTACTTC
>many|TRBV5-1|.|TRBJ2-7
CASSGGISYEQYF
TGCGCCAGCAGCGGGGGGATCTCCTACGAGCAGTACTTC
>many|TRBV7-2|TRBD1|TRBJ1-2
CASNPDRANYGYTF
TGTGCCAGCAACCCGGACAGGGCCAACTATGGCTACACCTTC
>many|TRBV20-1|.|TRBJ2-1
CSAIRQEQFF
TGCAGTGCGATAAGGCAGGAGCAGTTCTTC
>.|TRBV20-1|.|TRBJ2-7
CSAWEGGYEQYF
TGCAGTGCTTGGGAGGGGGGATACGAGCAGTACTTC
>many|TRBV3-1|.|TRBJ2-7
CASRQDRQTYEQYF
TGTGCCAGCAGACAGGACAGACAAACCTACGAGCAGTACTTC
>many|TRBV7-2|TRBD1|TRBJ1-2
CASSDRNTGGADGYTF
TGTGCCAGCAGCGACAGGAACACAGGGGGAGCGGATGGCTACACCTTC
>many|TRBV6-1|.|TRBJ2-5
CASPSVQETQYF
TGTGCCAGCCCCAGCGTCCAAGAGACCCAGTACTTC
>many|TRBV28|.|TRBJ1-3
CASSLLGGNTIYF
TGTGCCAGCAGCCTACTAGGTGGAAACACCATATATTTT
>.|TRBV24-1|.|TRBJ1-4
CATSDLREGNEKLFF
TGTGCCACCAGTGATTTAAGGGAGGGAAATGAAAAACTGTTTTTT
>many|TRBV3-1|.|TRBJ2-3
CASSQEGDTQYF
TGTGCCAGCAGCCAAGAAGGGGATACGCAGTATTTT
>many|TRBV27|.|TRBJ2-4
CASSSRAGVAKNIQYF
TGTGCCAGCAGTTCCCGGGCAGGGGTGGCCAAAAACATTCAGTACTTC
>many|TRBV12-3/TRBV12-4|.|TRBJ1-2
CASSPGTRRVNGYTF
TGTGCCAGCAGTCCAGGGACCCGGCGCGTCAATGGCTACACCTTC
>many|TRBV3-1|.|TRBJ2-7
CASSHGYEQYF
TGTGCCAGCAGCCATGGATACGAGCAGTACTTC
>many|TRBV20-1|.|TRBJ2-7
CSARGGRVHEQYF
TGCAGTGCTAGAGGGGGCAGGGTCCACGAGCAGTACTTC
>few|TRBV20-1|.|TRBJ2-4
CSARINQGGKNIQYF
TGCAGTGCTAGAATTAACCAAGGGGGCAAAAACATTCAGTACTTC
>many|TRBV7-8|.|TRBJ2-7
CASSHGPIYEQYF
TGTGCCAGCAGCCACGGACCCATCTACGAGCAGTACTTC